The present TCR beta chain was sequenced within a study of blood T cells in healthy people across ages. Combining a sample-barcoded 5' primer with a J-beta primer mix, a second PCR ran for about 6 to 11 cycles. TCRdb processed the 5' RACE reads anew with MiXCR; each CDR3 protein has one entry. Of 1.5 million to 2 million distinct CDR3 sequences listed, about 31% are singletons. The study recruited healthy Caucasian donors from Russia who were aged roughly 6 to 95. The clonotype comes from a woman younger than 45 in good health. Sequencing was done on a sample of blood.

The CDR3 sequence: CSAGSAAVEYGYTF. The DNA for the CDR3 is TGCAGTGCTGGGTCGGCGGCGGTTGAATATGGCTACACCTTC. The chain recombines TRBV20-1 with TRBJ1-2; no reliable D call. V was trimmed by 5 bases and J by 5 bases, leaving 18 bases between them. Germline loops: CDR1 DFQATT, CDR2 SNEGSKA (reference sequence). CDR3 length: 14 residues.